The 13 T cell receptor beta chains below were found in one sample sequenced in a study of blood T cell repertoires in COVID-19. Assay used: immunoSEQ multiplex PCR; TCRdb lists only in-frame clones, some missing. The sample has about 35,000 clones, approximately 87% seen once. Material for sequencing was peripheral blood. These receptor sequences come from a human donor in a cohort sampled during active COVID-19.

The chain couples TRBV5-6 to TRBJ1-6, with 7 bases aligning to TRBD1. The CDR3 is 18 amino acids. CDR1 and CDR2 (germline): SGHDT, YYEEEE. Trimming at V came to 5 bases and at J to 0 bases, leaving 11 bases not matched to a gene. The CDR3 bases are TGTGCCAGCAGTGGGACAGCGGAATCTAGCTCCTATAATTCACCCCTCCACTTT. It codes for CASSGTAESSSYNSPLHF.

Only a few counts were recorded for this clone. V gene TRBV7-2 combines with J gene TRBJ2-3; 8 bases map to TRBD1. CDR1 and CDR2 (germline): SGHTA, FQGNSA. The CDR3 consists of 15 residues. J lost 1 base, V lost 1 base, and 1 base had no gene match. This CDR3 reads CASSLEGQGTDTQYF. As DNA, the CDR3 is TGTGCCAGCAGCTTAGAGGGACAGGGCACAGATACGCAGTATTTT.

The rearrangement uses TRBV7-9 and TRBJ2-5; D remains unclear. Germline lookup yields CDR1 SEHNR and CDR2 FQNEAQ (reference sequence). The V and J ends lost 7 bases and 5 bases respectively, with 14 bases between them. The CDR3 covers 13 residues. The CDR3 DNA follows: TGTGCCAGCACCCCGGGTTTGGTGGAGACCCAGTACTTC. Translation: CASTPGLVETQYF.

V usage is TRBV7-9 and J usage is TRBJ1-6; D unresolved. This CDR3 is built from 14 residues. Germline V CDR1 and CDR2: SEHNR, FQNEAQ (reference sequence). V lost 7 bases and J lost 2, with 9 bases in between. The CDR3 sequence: CASTSQTYNSPLHF. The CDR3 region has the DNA TGTGCCAGCACCTCACAGACCTATAATTCACCCCTCCACTTT. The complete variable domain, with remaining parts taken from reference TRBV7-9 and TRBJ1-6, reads DTGVSQNPRHKITKRGQNVTFRCDPISEHNRLYWYRQTLGQGPEFLTYFQNEAQLEKSRLLSDRFSAERPKGSFSTLEIQRTEQGDSAMYLCASTSQTYNSPLHFGNGTRLTVT.

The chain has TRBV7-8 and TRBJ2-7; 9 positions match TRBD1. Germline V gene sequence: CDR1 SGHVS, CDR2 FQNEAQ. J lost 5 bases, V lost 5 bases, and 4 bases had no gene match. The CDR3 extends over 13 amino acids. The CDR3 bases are TGTGCCAGCAGCCGGGACAGGGAGAACGAGCAGTACTTC. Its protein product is CASSRDRENEQYF.

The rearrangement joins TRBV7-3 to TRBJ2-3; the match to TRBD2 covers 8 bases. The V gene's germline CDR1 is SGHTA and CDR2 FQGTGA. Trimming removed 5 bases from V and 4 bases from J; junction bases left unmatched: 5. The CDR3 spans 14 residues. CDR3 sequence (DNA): TGTGCCAGCAGCGAAAGCGGGGGTGCAGATACGCAGTATTTT. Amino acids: CASSESGGADTQYF.

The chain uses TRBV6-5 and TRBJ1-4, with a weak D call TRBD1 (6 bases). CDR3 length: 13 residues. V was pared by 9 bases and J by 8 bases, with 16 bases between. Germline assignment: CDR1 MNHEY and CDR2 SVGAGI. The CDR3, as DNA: TGTGCCAGTAGGGGCAGGGGAGGGGAAAAACTGTTTTTT. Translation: CASRGRGGEKLFF.

CDR3 in DNA: TGTGCCAGCAGCTTGGCAGGAGGGGCCAGCTCCTACGAGCAGTACTTC. Translation: CASSLAGGASSYEQYF. J is TRBJ2-7 and V is TRBV5-5, with D possibly being TRBD2 (6 bases). Per germline, CDR1 SGHKS and CDR2 YYEKEE (reference sequence). CDR3 length: 16 residues. Trimming pared 0 bases from V and 0 bases from J, leaving 13 bases between.

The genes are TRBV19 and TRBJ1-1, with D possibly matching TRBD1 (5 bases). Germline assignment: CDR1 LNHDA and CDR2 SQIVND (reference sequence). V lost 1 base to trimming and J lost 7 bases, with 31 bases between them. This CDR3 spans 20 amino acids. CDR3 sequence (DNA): TGTGCCAGTAGTATAGTCCCAGTGAGTTTAGGGAGGGGTCGTGCTTTTGAAGCTTTCTTT. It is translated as CASSIVPVSLGRGRAFEAFF.

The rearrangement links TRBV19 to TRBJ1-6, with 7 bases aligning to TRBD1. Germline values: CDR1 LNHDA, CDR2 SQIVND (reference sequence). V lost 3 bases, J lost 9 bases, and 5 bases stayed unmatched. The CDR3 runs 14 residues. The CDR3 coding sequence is TGTGCCAGTAGTATCGAGGGGGCTCTTTCACCCCTCCACTTT. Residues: CASSIEGALSPLHF.

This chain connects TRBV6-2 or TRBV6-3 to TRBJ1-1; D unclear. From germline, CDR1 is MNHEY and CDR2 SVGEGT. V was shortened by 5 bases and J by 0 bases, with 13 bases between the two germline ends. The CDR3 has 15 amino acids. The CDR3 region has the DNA TGTGCCAGCAGTGACGGACTAAATATGAACACTGAAGCTTTCTTT. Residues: CASSDGLNMNTEAFF.

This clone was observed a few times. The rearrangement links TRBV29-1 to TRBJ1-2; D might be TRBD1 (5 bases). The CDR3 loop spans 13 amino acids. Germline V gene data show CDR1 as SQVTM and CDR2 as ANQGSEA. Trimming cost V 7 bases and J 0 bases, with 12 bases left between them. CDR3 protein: CSASAGTNYGYTF. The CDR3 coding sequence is TGCAGCGCTTCAGCAGGGACTAACTATGGCTACACCTTC.

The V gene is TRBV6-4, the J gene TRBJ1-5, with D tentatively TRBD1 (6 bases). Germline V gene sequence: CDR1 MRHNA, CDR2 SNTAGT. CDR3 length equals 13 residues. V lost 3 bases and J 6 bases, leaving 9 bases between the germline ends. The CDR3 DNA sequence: TGTGCCAGCAGTGAACAGGGCAGTCAGCCCCAGCATTTT. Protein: CASSEQGSQPQHF.